The rows below give T cell receptor beta chains drawn from one sample of a study of cytomegalovirus exposure and HLA in healthy donors. Method: immunoSEQ multiplex PCR; TCRdb's copy keeps in-frame clones and lacks some. The sample includes 150,000 to 180,000 clones, approximately 75% of them seen just once. The sequenced sample was PBMCs. The origin of the receptors is a man younger than 35 in good health and CMV-seronegative. Each CDR3 is given with its conserved first and last residue. Each record gives: D gene, clone size, J gene, V gene, CDR3 DNA, CDR3 protein. A D gene is named only where the DNA matches it firmly. The listing skips clone size in some rows; elsewhere it reads once, few, many or a size class.

D: TRBD2; size: few; J: TRBJ2-7; V: TRBV29-1; DNA: TGCAGCGTTGAAGGGCTAGCGGGGACATCCTACGAGCAGTACTTC; CDR3: CSVEGLAGTSYEQYF
D: -; size: -; J: TRBJ2-7; V: TRBV4-1; DNA: TGCGCCCGCAGCCAAGAAAATTACAGGTACCCTTACGAGCAGTACTTC; CDR3: CARSQENYRYPYEQYF
D: -; size: -; J: TRBJ2-1; V: TRBV7-9; DNA: TGTGCCAGCAGCCCACCCTCCGGCTCCTACAATGAGCAGTTCTTC; CDR3: CASSPPSGSYNEQFF
D: -; size: -; J: TRBJ2-2; V: TRBV18; DNA: TGTGCCAGCTCAGCATTTGCAGGGGAGAACACCGGGGAGCTGTTTTTT; CDR3: CASSAFAGENTGELFF
D: TRBD2; size: -; J: TRBJ2-3; V: TRBV19; DNA: TGTGCCAGTAGCCCGGGACTAGCGGGGGCCCGTTTTAGCACAGATACGCAGTATTTT; CDR3: CASSPGLAGARFSTDTQYF
D: TRBD1; size: -; J: TRBJ1-2; V: TRBV5-1; DNA: TGCGCCAGCAGCTCCGCGGGAGTCTCGGCAGGGGGCGCGTATGGCTACACCTTC; CDR3: CASSSAGVSAGGAYGYTF
D: -; size: -; J: TRBJ1-3; V: TRBV6-5; DNA: TGTGCCAGCACCTCAGACACTGCTGGAAACACCATATATTTT; CDR3: CASTSDTAGNTIYF
D: -; size: -; J: TRBJ1-5; V: TRBV7-2; DNA: TGTGCCAGCAGCCAAGACAGAGGACAGCCCCAGCATTTT; CDR3: CASSQDRGQPQHF
D: -; size: -; J: TRBJ1-6; V: TRBV28; DNA: TGTGCCAGCAGGAATATCCCTATGGGAGGGAAGAATTCACCCCTCCACTTT; CDR3: CASRNIPMGGKNSPLHF
D: -; size: -; J: TRBJ2-3; V: TRBV4-1; DNA: TGCGCCAGCAGCCAAGACCCGACAGATACGCAGTATTTT; CDR3: CASSQDPTDTQYF
D: -; size: -; J: TRBJ1-3; V: TRBV7-3; DNA: TGTGCCAGCAGCTTAAACGCGGCGGAAGGATTCTCTGGAAACACCATATATTTT; CDR3: CASSLNAAEGFSGNTIYF
D: TRBD1; size: -; J: TRBJ1-1; V: TRBV5-1; DNA: TGCGCCAGCAGCTTTTCGGCGACAGGGGGCTTTGGGAACACTGAAGCTTTCTTT; CDR3: CASSFSATGGFGNTEAFF
D: TRBD1; size: -; J: TRBJ1-4; V: TRBV18; DNA: TGTGCCAGCTCGCTGCTGACAGGGGGCTCTAATGAAAAACTGTTTTTT; CDR3: CASSLLTGGSNEKLFF
D: TRBD2; size: -; J: TRBJ2-4; V: TRBV27; DNA: TGTGCCAGCAGTTCAAAACTAGCGGGGGGTAAAAACAGTCAGTACTTC; CDR3: CASSSKLAGGKNSQYF
D: TRBD1; size: few; J: TRBJ1-4; V: TRBV4-1; DNA: TGCGCCAGCAGCCAGATACAGGGGGCCGGGGAAAAACTGTTTTTT; CDR3: CASSQIQGAGEKLFF
D: TRBD1; size: -; J: TRBJ1-1; V: TRBV6-5; DNA: TGTGCCAGCAGTCACAGGGGGACTGAAGCTTTCTTT; CDR3: CASSHRGTEAFF
D: TRBD1; size: -; J: TRBJ1-5; V: TRBV19; DNA: TGTGCCAGTAGTCCCTGGACAGGGGGTTATAGCAATCAGCCCCAGCATTTT; CDR3: CASSPWTGGYSNQPQHF
D: -; size: once; J: TRBJ2-7; V: TRBV2; DNA: TGTGCCAGCAGTCTCTCCTACGAGCAGTACTTC; CDR3: CASSLSYEQYF
D: -; size: -; J: TRBJ2-5; V: TRBV5-4; DNA: TGTGCCAGCAGCTTTAGCGGAACCCAAGAGACCCAGTACTTC; CDR3: CASSFSGTQETQYF
D: -; size: -; J: TRBJ2-7; V: TRBV5-1; DNA: TGCGCCAGCAGCTTGTCCGGGGGAAGATTCTACGAGCAGTACTTC; CDR3: CASSLSGGRFYEQYF
D: -; size: -; J: TRBJ1-3; V: TRBV5-4; DNA: TGTGCCAGCAGCTACCCGGCGGGCTCTGGAAACACCATATATTTT; CDR3: CASSYPAGSGNTIYF
D: TRBD1; size: -; J: TRBJ1-5; V: TRBV7-8; DNA: TGTGCCAGCAGCTTGCCCGACAGGGGGCGAAGGCAGCCCCAGCATTTT; CDR3: CASSLPDRGRRQPQHF
D: TRBD2; size: -; J: TRBJ2-3; V: TRBV7-2; DNA: TGTGCCAGCAGCCCACCCATAGCGGGGGGGCATGCAGATACGCAGTATTTT; CDR3: CASSPPIAGGHADTQYF
D: TRBD1; size: few; J: TRBJ1-2; V: TRBV6-4; DNA: TGTGCCAGCCGCAAGGACAGGGACACCGATGGCTACACCTTC; CDR3: CASRKDRDTDGYTF
D: -; size: few; J: TRBJ2-1; V: TRBV4-1; DNA: TGCGCCAGCAGCCTATCCGTCTTGCGGGGGCCCTCCAATGAGCAGTTCTTC; CDR3: CASSLSVLRGPSNEQFF
D: TRBD2; size: -; J: TRBJ2-2; V: TRBV11-2; DNA: TGTGCCAGCAGCCTCCGGGTAGCGGGGGACGAGAACACCGGGGAGCTGTTTTTT; CDR3: CASSLRVAGDENTGELFF
D: -; size: -; J: TRBJ1-5; V: TRBV6-6; DNA: TGTGCCAGCAGTCGCCCGGGCAGGGAAAGCAATCAGCCCCAGCATTTT; CDR3: CASSRPGRESNQPQHF
D: TRBD1; size: -; J: TRBJ2-2; V: TRBV18; DNA: TGTGCCAGCTCACCCGACAGGGGGCGAACCGGGGAGCTGTTTTTT; CDR3: CASSPDRGRTGELFF
D: -; size: -; J: TRBJ2-2; V: TRBV7-6; DNA: TGTGCCAGCAGTTCCCTCCTGACGGGTTCGAACACCGGGGAGCTGTTTTTT; CDR3: CASSSLLTGSNTGELFF
D: TRBD1; size: -; J: TRBJ1-3; V: TRBV2; DNA: TGTGCCAGCAGTGCCTCGACAGGGGCTGGAAACACCATATATTTT; CDR3: CASSASTGAGNTIYF
D: -; size: -; J: TRBJ2-7; V: TRBV7-9; DNA: TGTGCCAGCAGTCTAGGGGCTAGTTACGAGCAGTACTTC; CDR3: CASSLGASYEQYF
D: TRBD1; size: -; J: TRBJ1-5; V: TRBV7-8; DNA: TGTGCCAGCAGCTTAGGGACAGGGAATAGCAATCAGCCCCAGCATTTT; CDR3: CASSLGTGNSNQPQHF
D: -; size: -; J: TRBJ1-1; V: TRBV19; DNA: TGTGCCAGTAGTATAGTATTATGGAACACTGAAGCTTTCTTT; CDR3: CASSIVLWNTEAFF
D: TRBD2; size: -; J: TRBJ2-1; V: TRBV5-6; DNA: TGTGCCAGCAGCTCCCCTCAGCGGGGGGGCTACAATGAGCAGTTCTTC; CDR3: CASSSPQRGGYNEQFF
D: -; size: -; J: TRBJ1-3; V: TRBV10-3; DNA: TGTGCCATCAGTGAGTGGCGGGGGGACACCATATATTTT; CDR3: CAISEWRGDTIYF
D: TRBD1; size: -; J: TRBJ1-5; V: TRBV27; DNA: TGTGCCAGCAGTTTAGACAGGGGTAATCAGCCCCAGCATTTT; CDR3: CASSLDRGNQPQHF
D: TRBD1; size: -; J: TRBJ1-5; V: TRBV7-9; DNA: TGTGCCAGCAGCTACGGGACAGGGGAAAAGCCCCAGCATTTT; CDR3: CASSYGTGEKPQHF